The 30 T cell receptor beta chains below were found in one sample sequenced in a study of blood T cell repertoires in COVID-19 (dated by TCRdb to 2020 to 2022). The library was made by the immunoSEQ multiplex PCR assay. TCRdb re-hosts the immuneACCESS table, in-frame sequences only. Its copies lack some clones; in the studies checked, an unresolved V gene accounts for under half of them, and the cause for the rest is not known. This sample lists about 100,000 clones; about 80% were detected once. Over 10% of the sample belongs to the ten largest clones. Sequencing input: peripheral blood. The receptors were sampled from a woman between 65 and 79 years old with acute or convalescent COVID-19.

This clone was observed a handful of times. This chain links TRBV4-1 with TRBJ2-1, with 7 bases fitting TRBD1. The CDR3 spans 15 residues. The ends lost 1 base at V and 10 bases at J; junction bases unmatched: 10. CDR1 MGHRA and CDR2 YSYEKL come from the germline V gene. CDR3 sequence: CASSQAGGRLGEQFF. The CDR3 nucleotides read TGCGCCAGCAGCCAAGCAGGGGGTCGTCTTGGGGAGCAGTTCTTC.

The chain carries TRBV11-1 and TRBJ1-1, with 7 nucleotides matching TRBD1. Trimming removed 6 bases from V and 1 base from J; junction bases left unmatched: 5. CDR1 and CDR2 from the germline V gene are SGHAT and FQDESV (reference sequence). The CDR3 has 14 residues. The CDR3 DNA reads as TGTGCCAGCAGATTTACAGGGGCGAACACTGAAGCTTTCTTT. Translation gives CASRFTGANTEAFF.

The CDR3 sequence is CASSHPWGQGETQYF. The CDR3 DNA follows: TGTGCCAGCAGCCACCCATGGGGACAGGGGGAGACCCAGTACTTC. V is TRBV3-1 (or the pseudogene TRBV3-2) and J is TRBJ2-5; 10 positions agree with TRBD1. Germline assignment: CDR1 LGHDT and CDR2 YNNKEL (reference sequence). This CDR3 comprises 15 residues. V gave up 3 bases and J gave up 5 bases; unmatched junction bases: 6.

J is TRBJ1-2 and V is TRBV28; D call uncertain. Germline V gives CDR1 MDHEN, CDR2 SYDVKM. The CDR3 is 15 residues long. Trimming removed 7 bases from V and 0 bases from J, with 15 bases in between. This CDR3 reads CASKSPAGTNYGYTF. CDR3 sequence (DNA): TGTGCCAGCAAATCCCCCGCGGGGACTAACTATGGCTACACCTTC.

This clone has a handful of counts. The chain joins TRBV5-5 to TRBJ2-1; 12 bases align to TRBD2. V gave up 3 bases and J gave up 7 bases; unmatched junction bases: 8. Germline V gene data show CDR1 as SGHKS and CDR2 as YYEKEE (reference sequence). The CDR3 contains 16 residues. CDR3 protein: CASSSAWTSGVNEQFF. CDR3 sequence (DNA): TGTGCCAGCAGCTCTGCCTGGACTAGCGGGGTTAATGAGCAGTTCTTC.

This clone was detected only a few times. J is TRBJ2-1 and V is TRBV5-4; a weak D match, TRBD1 (6 bases). V was shortened by 4 bases and J by 7 bases, with 18 bases between the two germline ends. The CDR3 runs to 15 residues. The germline gives CDR1 SGHNT, CDR2 YYREEE (reference sequence). CDR3 sequence: CASSVDRFTGNEQFF. In DNA form, the CDR3 reads TGTGCCAGCAGCGTGGACAGATTCACGGGGAATGAGCAGTTCTTC.

This clone was picked up one time. J is TRBJ2-7 and V is TRBV2, with D maybe TRBD2 (7 bases). The CDR3 has 13 residues. The ends were cut back, 4 bases at V and 7 bases at J, with 14 bases in the middle. Per germline, CDR1 SNHLY and CDR2 FYNNEI. CDR3 sequence: CASSGGGRSEQYV. Here the CDR3 DNA reads TGTGCCAGCAGTGGGGGGGGCAGGAGTGAGCAGTACGTC.

The V and J genes are TRBV7-2 and TRBJ2-7; 8 bases are a match to TRBD2. V lost 7 bases, J lost 3 bases, and 14 bases stayed unmatched. CDR1 is SGHTA and CDR2 is FQGNSA in the germline V gene. CDR3 size: 16 residues. The CDR3 sequence is CASTTLAGSPYYEQYF. The CDR3 bases are TGTGCCAGCACTACTTTAGCGGGGAGCCCTTACTACGAGCAGTACTTC.

The rearrangement links TRBV5-6 to TRBJ2-3; the match to TRBD1 covers 11 bases. Unmatched junction bases numbered 5, after V lost 3 bases and J lost 2 bases. This CDR3 is 16 amino acids long. Germline lookup yields CDR1 SGHDT and CDR2 YYEEEE. The CDR3 sequence: CASSSWTGGYTDTQYF. Written as DNA, the CDR3 is TGTGCCAGCAGCTCATGGACAGGGGGCTACACAGATACGCAGTATTTT.

A few counts support this clone. The rearrangement uses TRBV6-6 and TRBJ2-7, with D possibly TRBD1 on 6 matching bases. The CDR3 sequence is 14 residues long. Trimming left V 6 bases short and J 2 bases short, with 14 bases between. Germline V gene sequence: CDR1 MNHNY, CDR2 SVGAGI (reference sequence). In DNA, the CDR3 is TGTGCCAGCAGACCCGGACAGCGAACCTACGAGCAGTACTTC. Its translation: CASRPGQRTYEQYF.

The chain employs TRBV6-5 and TRBJ1-6; maybe TRBD1 (5 bases). The CDR3 has 15 amino acids. V was trimmed by 0 bases and J by 8 bases, leaving 11 bases between them. Per the germline V gene, CDR1 is MNHEY and CDR2 is SVGAGI. As DNA, the CDR3 is TGTGCCAGCAGTTACTCAGAGACAGCCTATTCACCCCTCCACTTT. Its protein is CASSYSETAYSPLHF.

The chain employs TRBV12-3 or TRBV12-4 and TRBJ1-3; D remains ambiguous. Trimming removed 7 bases at V and 4 bases at J, with 8 bases between. The CDR3 runs 12 residues. The CDR3 DNA is TGTGCCAGCACCTCTGGCGGAAACACCATATATTTT. This gives the protein CASTSGGNTIYF.

This clone occurred once. The V and J genes are TRBV7-2 and TRBJ2-3; D ambiguous. The V end was cut by 5 bases, the J end by 4 bases, with 13 bases between. CDR3 length: 14 residues. Germline CDR1 and CDR2: SGHTA and FQGNSA. The CDR3 DNA is TGTGCCAGCAGCCCACCCAGGCCGGCAGATACGCAGTATTTT. It is translated as CASSPPRPADTQYF. Complete variable domain (other parts from reference TRBV7-2 and TRBJ2-3): GAGVSQSPSNKVTEKGKDVELRCDPISGHTALYWYRQSLGQGLEFLIYFQGNSAPDKSGLPSDRFSAERTGGSVSTLTIQRTQQEDSAVYLCASSPPRPADTQYFGPGTRLTVL.

The CDR3 protein is CAWSLGETQYF. The CDR3 DNA reads TGTGCCTGGAGTCTCGGGGAGACCCAGTACTTC. V gene TRBV30 combines with J gene TRBJ2-5; no reliable D call. Germline V gives CDR1 GTSNPN, CDR2 SVGIG (reference sequence). CDR3 size: 11 residues. Trimming took off 2 bases at V and 5 bases at J, with 6 bases between the two ends.

The chain links TRBV5-1 to TRBJ1-6, with 7 positions matching TRBD1. The germline CDR1 and CDR2 sequences are SGHRS and YFSETQ. The CDR3 has 15 amino acids. The J segment lost 7 bases and the V segment lost 3 bases, leaving 7 bases of the junction unmatched. CDR3 DNA: TGCGCCAGCAGCTCGGTCGGGACAGCAAATTCACCCCTCCACTTT. Its translation is CASSSVGTANSPLHF. The entire variable domain, with the rest obtained from reference TRBV5-1 and TRBJ1-6, is as follows: KAGVTQTPRYLIKTRGQQVTLSCSPISGHRSVSWYQQTPGQGLQFLFEYFSETQRNKGNFPGRFSGRQFSNSRSEMNVSTLELGDSALYLCASSSVGTANSPLHFGNGTRLTVT.

The chain joins TRBV28 to TRBJ2-7, with TRBD1 matching over 8 bases. This CDR3 region has 14 residues. The trim removed 7 bases at V and 10 bases at J, leaving 15 bases unmatched. The germline V gene encodes CDR1 MDHEN and CDR2 SYDVKM. The CDR3 nucleotides read TGTGCCAGCAAGAATGCCGGACAGGGCAAGAGTCAGTACGTC. This encodes CASKNAGQGKSQYV.

About this clone: One end of the junction fails to match germline, which may point to a read error. This chain links TRBV5-1 with TRBJ1-1, with 9 nucleotides matching TRBD1. The CDR3 contains 14 residues. Germline V gives CDR1 SGHRS, CDR2 YFSETQ. In DNA form, the CDR3 reads TGCGCCAGCACCTTGGACAGGGGAGATACTGAAGCTTTCTTT. Protein sequence: CASTLDRGDTEAFF.

The table lists this clone with a few counts. The same CDR3 arises from other DNA sequences in this sample as well. The chain is built from TRBV5-1 and TRBJ2-3; TRBD2 matches at 14 bases. The V gene's germline CDR1 is SGHRS and CDR2 YFSETQ. Unmatched junction bases numbered 7, after V lost 0 bases and J lost 4 bases. The CDR3 runs to 18 residues. Written as DNA, the CDR3 is TGCGCCAGCAGCTTGGGACTAGCGGGGGGGGCAATGGCAGATACGCAGTATTTT. This translates into CASSLGLAGGAMADTQYF.

This clone was picked up one time. The gene calls are TRBV9 and TRBJ2-7; 7 nucleotides line up with TRBD1. The CDR3 is 14 amino acids. Germline-derived CDR1 and CDR2 are SGDLS and YYNGEE. J lost 7 bases, V lost 3 bases, and 10 bases had no gene match. DNA of the CDR3: TGTGCCAGCAGCGAGGACAGGACGTGGGGGGAGCAGTACTTC. Its translation: CASSEDRTWGEQYF.

This chain connects TRBV29-1 to TRBJ1-2; D not certain. Germline CDR1 SQVTM, CDR2 ANQGSEA. The V end lost 3 bases, the J end lost 2 bases, and 10 bases lay between the germline ends. The CDR3 loop spans 13 amino acids. This CDR3 is CSVEPGANYGYTF. CDR3 DNA: TGCAGCGTTGAGCCGGGAGCCAACTATGGCTACACCTTC.

The CDR3 here is CASSRGTDSGNTIYF. The CDR3 nucleotides read TGTGCCAGCAGCCGAGGGACAGACTCTGGAAACACCATATATTTT. The J gene is TRBJ1-3, the V gene TRBV7-7, with 7 bases fitting TRBD1. CDR1 is SSHAT and CDR2 is FNYEAQ in the germline V gene (reference sequence). The CDR3 extends over 15 amino acids. Germline trimming cut 5 bases from V and 0 bases from J; bases unmatched to any gene: 4.

V is TRBV4-1 and J is TRBJ2-3; no clear D gene. This CDR3 is built from 15 residues. Per germline, CDR1 MGHRA and CDR2 YSYEKL. The V end lost 4 bases, the J end lost 0 bases, and 11 bases lay between the germline ends. The CDR3 DNA sequence: TGCGCCAGCAGCCCAGGCAGCACTAGCACAGATACGCAGTATTTT. Translation gives CASSPGSTSTDTQYF.

The chain combines TRBV6-1 with TRBJ1-2; 8 nucleotides match TRBD1. The CDR3 sequence is 13 residues long. Per germline, CDR1 MNHNS and CDR2 SASEGT. V gave up 3 bases and J gave up 6 bases; unmatched junction bases: 3. The CDR3 DNA reads TGTGCCAGCAGTGAGGGGGGACAGGATGGCTACACCTTC. It yields the protein CASSEGGQDGYTF.

The chain has TRBV9 and TRBJ2-1; D perhaps matches TRBD1 (6 bases). Looked up from germline, CDR1 is SGDLS and CDR2 is YYNGEE. The CDR3 extends over 16 amino acids. V gave up 0 bases and J gave up 5 bases, with 15 bases separating them. CDR3 nucleotides: TGTGCCAGCAGCGTAGCTACAGGGCAGCAGGACAATGAGCAGTTCTTC. Protein: CASSVATGQQDNEQFF.

Note on this clone: A much larger clone lies one base from this, so it may be a read error. The rearrangement joins TRBV12-3 or TRBV12-4 to TRBJ1-6; D uncertain. This CDR3 comprises 13 residues. V was trimmed by 2 bases and J by 7 bases, leaving 6 bases between them. The CDR3 loop is CASSLRENSPLHF. For the CDR3, the DNA is TGTGCCAGCAGTTTACGGGAGAATTCACCCCTCCACTTT.

The chain couples TRBV7-2 to TRBJ2-5, with a tentative D call TRBD1 (6 bases). There are 13 residues in the CDR3. Germline V gene data show CDR1 as SGHTA and CDR2 as FQGNSA. The V gene lost 3 bases and the J gene lost 4 bases, with 9 bases spanning the gap. The CDR3 protein is CASSFGTRETQYF. Written as DNA, the CDR3 is TGTGCCAGCAGCTTCGGGACACGAGAGACCCAGTACTTC.

The chain recombines TRBV6-5 with TRBJ2-5; D not resolved. V dropped 6 bases and J dropped 1 base, with 3 bases sitting between them. The germline CDR1 and CDR2 sequences are MNHEY and SVGAGI. The CDR3 has 11 residues. As DNA, the CDR3 is TGTGCCAGCAGCCGCCAAGAGACCCAGTACTTC. It codes for CASSRQETQYF.

The chain carries TRBV7-8 and TRBJ2-6; 11 bases fit TRBD1. Germline V gene data show CDR1 as SGHVS and CDR2 as FQNEAQ. V lost 2 bases, J lost 2 bases, and 5 bases stayed unmatched. The CDR3 consists of 18 residues. CDR3 region: CASSLPGQGGAGANVLTF. The DNA for the CDR3 is TGTGCCAGCAGCTTACCGGGACAGGGGGGCGCTGGGGCCAACGTCCTGACTTTC.

This clone came up once. The V and J genes are TRBV30 and TRBJ1-1; 9 nucleotides align to TRBD1. Germline V gene lookup returns CDR1 GTSNPN and CDR2 SVGIG (reference sequence). Trimming cost V 5 bases and J 9 bases; bases outside gene matches: 10. The CDR3 spans 13 residues. The DNA for the CDR3 is TGTGCCTGGTGGACCACAGGGGGCTATAAAGCTTTCTTT. It codes for CAWWTTGGYKAFF. The full variable domain, its missing parts supplied by reference TRBV30 and TRBJ1-1, is SQTIHQWPATLVQPVGSPLSLECTVEGTSNPNLYWYRQAAGRGLQLLFYSVGIGQISSEVPQNLSASRPQDRQFILSSKKLLLSDSGFYLCAWWTTGGYKAFFGQGTRLTVV.

The DNA of the CDR3 is TGTGCCAGCAGCCAAAACGGGGTTGAAAAACTGTTTTTT. It translates to CASSQNGVEKLFF. The rearrangement uses TRBV14 and TRBJ1-4; no clear D. The length of the CDR3 is 13 residues. The ends were cut back, 2 bases at V and 7 bases at J, with 8 bases in the middle. CDR1 is SGHDN, CDR2 FVKESK, per germline.